The TCR beta chain under discussion was sequenced for a study of identical twins. Whole-study results and caveats: Insertion counts were lower in abundant cord blood beta clonotypes, a trend that memory repertoires did not show. Partly confounded zero-insertion analyses could result from invariant MAIT and iNKT cells.

Trimming pared 3 bases from V and 6 bases from J, leaving 10 bases between. The CDR3 is 14 amino acids. Germline V gives CDR1 SGHRS, CDR2 YFSETQ. This clonotype has a count of ten or more. Its antigen remains unidentified. TCRdb re-derived calls from the 5' RACE reads in MiXCR, one entry per CDR3 protein. In the table there are roughly 720,000 distinct CDR3 sequences, around a sixth of which are singletons. These data also featured in a second study, about T cells expressing NK-cell markers. From that study: In a few donors, these clonotypes also led the CD3+CD56-NKG2C+ fraction.

The chain couples TRBV5-1 to TRBJ1-6, with D tentatively TRBD1 (5 bases). This clonotype originated in a woman aged 18-29 years in good health. The material sequenced was PBMCs. CDR3 protein: CASSSGLSNSPLHF. CDR3 DNA: TGCGCCAGCAGCTCGGGACTCAGTAATTCACCCCTCCACTTT. Full variable domain (outside the CDR3, taken from reference TRBV5-1 and TRBJ1-6): KAGVTQTPRYLIKTRGQQVTLSCSPISGHRSVSWYQQTPGQGLQFLFEYFSETQRNKGNFPGRFSGRQFSNSRSEMNVSTLELGDSALYLCASSSGLSNSPLHFGNGTRLTVT.